These 32 T cell receptor beta chains were sequenced from one sample in a study of graft-versus-host responses after intestinal transplantation. Generated by immunoSEQ multiplex PCR, the TCRdb table keeps only in-frame clones and is missing some. The table has some 87,000 clones, just under 95% seen once. Their recognized antigens are unknown. The starting material was unstimulated CD8+ T cells sorted from spleen or lymph node cells, obtained before transplant. These receptors came from a human donor who was the organ donor for an intestinal transplant.

The chain carries TRBV27 and TRBJ2-5; D gene uncertain. The J call may be incorrect, as the DNA end agrees better with TRBJ2-7. CDR1 is MNHEY and CDR2 is SMNVEV in the germline V gene (reference sequence). CDR3 size: 11 residues. In nucleotides, the CDR3 is TGTGCCAGCAGTTTAGTCCACGAGCAGTACTTC. As protein: CASSLVHEQYF.

The chain links TRBV2 to TRBJ1-1; D is possibly TRBD1 (6 bases). The V end lost 5 bases, the J end lost 3 bases, and 7 bases lay between the germline ends. Germline-derived CDR1 and CDR2 are SNHLY and FYNNEI. This CDR3 is 12 amino acids long. The CDR3 reads CASSPGDTEAFF. The CDR3 DNA reads TGTGCCAGCAGTCCAGGGGACACTGAAGCTTTCTTT.

This clone was seen just once. As DNA, the CDR3 is TGTGCCAGCAGCCCACAAGCGGGAGATTGGACAGATACGCAGTATTTT. It translates to CASSPQAGDWTDTQYF. This chain links TRBV2 with TRBJ2-3; 8 bases agree with TRBD2. V lost 6 bases and J lost 3; bases outside the gene matches: 11. CDR3 length equals 16 residues. Germline loops: CDR1 SNHLY, CDR2 FYNNEI.

This clone was seen a single time. The chain carries TRBV4-1 and TRBJ1-2; D gene uncertain. Germline V gives CDR1 MGHRA, CDR2 YSYEKL. Trimming pared 4 bases from V and 4 bases from J, leaving 22 bases between. The CDR3 sequence is 17 residues long. CDR3 residues: CASSRGPLRGPAYGYTF. For the CDR3, the DNA is TGCGCCAGCAGCCGTGGCCCCTTAAGAGGCCCCGCCTATGGCTACACCTTC.

This clone appeared a few times. The chain couples TRBV6-1 to TRBJ2-3; 8 bases line up with TRBD1. The trim removed 0 bases at V and 1 base at J, leaving 3 bases unmatched. Germline CDR1 reads MNHNS; CDR2 reads SASEGT. The CDR3 is made up of 16 amino acids. The CDR3 spells CASSEATGEGTDTQYF. The CDR3 DNA reads TGTGCCAGCAGTGAAGCGACAGGGGAGGGCACAGATACGCAGTATTTT.

V gene TRBV13 combines with J gene TRBJ1-2; D gene ambiguous. CDR1 PRHDT and CDR2 FYEKMQ come from the germline V gene (reference sequence). The CDR3 consists of 12 residues. V gave up 5 bases and J gave up 2 bases, with 6 bases separating them. CDR3 region: CASSRGNYGYTF. DNA for the CDR3: TGTGCCAGCAGCCGGGGAAACTATGGCTACACCTTC. The variable domain in full, with the rest retrieved from reference TRBV13 and TRBJ1-2, is AAGVIQSPRHLIKEKRETATLKCYPIPRHDTVYWYQQGPGQDPQFLISFYEKMQSDKGSIPDRFSAQQFSDYHSELNMSSLELGDSALYFCASSRGNYGYTFGSGTRLTVV.

CDR3 bases: TGTGCCAGTAGTATAGATTTAGAGTTTGAAGCTTTCTTT. Residues: CASSIDLEFEAFF. The chain is built from TRBV19 and TRBJ1-1; D is undetermined. The CDR3 contains 13 residues. Trimming pared 0 bases from V and 7 bases from J, leaving 9 bases between. Germline V CDR1 and CDR2: LNHDA, SQIVND (reference sequence).

This sequence joins TRBV4-2 and TRBJ2-7; D is unclear. The CDR3 covers 11 residues. Between the trimmed V and J ends, which lost 1 base and 11 bases, there was a span of 9 bases. CDR1 is LGHNA, CDR2 YNFKEQ, per germline. The CDR3 here is CASSQGSSEYF. Here the CDR3 DNA reads TGTGCCAGCAGCCAAGGGTCCTCGGAGTACTTC.

Written as DNA, the CDR3 is TGTGCCAGTAGTATAGATGAGGGCGGGGAGACCGGGGAGCTGTTTTTT. This codes for CASSIDEGGETGELFF. The chain employs TRBV19 and TRBJ2-2; a weak D match, TRBD2 (6 bases). V lost 0 bases to trimming and J lost 5 bases, with 13 bases between them. CDR3 length: 16 residues. The germline V gene has CDR1 LNHDA and CDR2 SQIVND (reference sequence). The full variable domain, completed using reference TRBV19 and TRBJ2-2, is DGGITQSPKYLFRKEGQNVTLSCEQNLNHDAMYWYRQDPGQGLRLIYYSQIVNDFQKGDIAEGYSVSREKKESFPLTVTSAQKNPTAFYLCASSIDEGGETGELFFGEGSRLTVL.

The chain employs TRBV30 and TRBJ1-2; maybe TRBD1 (6 bases). Trimming took off 4 bases at V and 8 bases at J, with 17 bases between the two ends. Germline V gene lookup returns CDR1 GTSNPN and CDR2 SVGIG (reference sequence). CDR3 length: 13 residues. The CDR3 DNA reads as TGTGCCTGGAACCAGGGGCTGCGGGAGGGCTACACCTTC. This sequence encodes CAWNQGLREGYTF.

The rearrangement links TRBV11-2 to TRBJ1-5, with D hard to call. Germline CDR1 SGHAT, CDR2 FQNNGV. V shed 4 bases and J shed 4 bases, with 5 bases lying between them. This CDR3 is 12 amino acids long. The CDR3 is CASSSTNQPQHF. The CDR3 DNA sequence: TGTGCCAGCAGCTCGACTAATCAGCCCCAGCATTTT.

This clone came up once. The chain is built from TRBV6-5 and TRBJ1-5, with D perhaps TRBD1 (5 bases). This CDR3 has 14 residues. CDR1 is MNHEY and CDR2 is SVGAGI in the germline V gene. The V end was cut by 7 bases, the J end by 1 base, with 11 bases between. The CDR3 sequence is CASINGGSNQPQHF. CDR3 bases: TGTGCCAGCATAAACGGGGGGAGCAATCAGCCCCAGCATTTT.

The chain joins TRBV10-3 to TRBJ2-5, with D perhaps matching TRBD2 (5 bases). The CDR3 consists of 13 residues. V gave up 6 bases and J gave up 4 bases, with 12 bases separating them. CDR1 ENHRY and CDR2 SYGVKD come from the germline V gene. CDR3 region: CAIRRARRETQYF. CDR3 DNA: TGTGCCATCAGGCGGGCGCGCCGAGAGACCCAGTACTTC.

As to this clone: Other nucleotide sequences from this sample produce the same CDR3. This chain links TRBV5-4 with TRBJ1-2; maybe TRBD1 (6 bases). The germline V gene encodes CDR1 SGHNT and CDR2 YYREEE (reference sequence). This CDR3 comprises 16 residues. V dropped 0 bases and J dropped 5 bases, with 17 bases sitting between them. The CDR3 loop reads CASSLAWAGERYGYTF. The DNA of the CDR3 is TGTGCCAGCAGCTTGGCCTGGGCAGGGGAACGGTATGGCTACACCTTC.

This clone was detected once. The chain uses TRBV11-2 and TRBJ2-7; weak D call: TRBD1 (5 bases). The CDR3 totals 13 residues. Per germline, CDR1 SGHAT and CDR2 FQNNGV. The ends were cut back, 4 bases at V and 0 bases at J, with 7 bases in the middle. The CDR3 reads CASSYDSSYEQYF. As DNA, the CDR3 is TGTGCCAGCAGCTACGACAGCTCCTACGAGCAGTACTTC.

The chain recombines TRBV12-5 with TRBJ1-5, with 10 bases that match TRBD1. Germline V lookup: CDR1 LGHNT, CDR2 FRNRAP. There are 14 residues in the CDR3. V lost 4 bases to trimming and J lost 7 bases; unmatched junction nucleotides: 4. The CDR3 DNA sequence: TGTGCTAGTGGTTGGGGGACAGGGGCACAGCCCCAGCATTTT. Translating gives CASGWGTGAQPQHF.

The rearrangement uses TRBV23-1 and TRBJ1-5; perhaps TRBD1 as D (6 bases). TRBV23-1 is an ORF for which the function is uncertain. V was clipped by 3 bases and J by 6 bases, with 21 bases between them. The CDR3 totals 17 residues. In nucleotides, the CDR3 is TGCGCCAGCAGTCACTCCCCCTCTCAAGGGGGAAGTCAGCCCCAGCATTTT. Its translation: CASSHSPSQGGSQPQHF.

V is TRBV10-3 and J is TRBJ1-1; no clear D gene. The CDR3 is made up of 14 amino acids. With 2 bases removed from V and 4 bases from J, the gap between germline ends came to 11 bases. Germline lookup yields CDR1 ENHRY and CDR2 SYGVKD. The CDR3 spells CAISELGSGTEAFF. CDR3 coding DNA: TGTGCCATCAGTGAGCTTGGTTCGGGCACTGAAGCTTTCTTT.

The chain carries TRBV7-9 and TRBJ2-7, with no clear D. Germline assignment: CDR1 SEHNR and CDR2 FQNEAQ (reference sequence). CDR3 length: 14 amino acids. The germline V and J ends were trimmed by 0 bases and 0 bases, with 6 bases remaining between them. The CDR3 protein is CASSLAESSYEQYF. The CDR3 DNA is TGTGCCAGCAGCTTAGCAGAGAGCTCCTACGAGCAGTACTTC. Together with reference TRBV7-9 and TRBJ2-7, the CDR3 gives the full variable domain: DTGVSQNPRHKITKRGQNVTFRCDPISEHNRLYWYRQTLGQGPEFLTYFQNEAQLEKSRLLSDRFSAERPKGSFSTLEIQRTEQGDSAMYLCASSLAESSYEQYFGPGTRLTVT.

This clone has only one observation. V gene TRBV7-9 combines with J gene TRBJ1-1, with 7 bases identical to TRBD1. CDR1 and CDR2 from the germline V gene are SEHNR and FQNEAQ (reference sequence). CDR3 size: 11 residues. With 5 bases clipped from V and 8 bases from J, the junction kept 2 bases outside the gene matches. CDR3 residues: CASSRRGEAFF. Here the CDR3 DNA reads TGTGCCAGCAGCCGCAGGGGGGAAGCTTTCTTT. Combining the CDR3 with reference TRBV7-9 and TRBJ1-1 gives the whole variable domain DTGVSQNPRHKITKRGQNVTFRCDPISEHNRLYWYRQTLGQGPEFLTYFQNEAQLEKSRLLSDRFSAERPKGSFSTLEIQRTEQGDSAMYLCASSRRGEAFFGQGTRLTVV.

This chain joins TRBV4-2 and TRBJ2-7; 11 nucleotides line up with TRBD2. Germline trimming cut 0 bases from V and 1 base from J; bases unmatched to any gene: 5. Germline V CDR1 and CDR2: LGHNA, YNFKEQ. This CDR3 has 17 amino acids. For the CDR3, the DNA is TGTGCCAGCAGCCAAGAATCGGGACTAGCGGTATCCTACGAGCAGTACTTC. Translated: CASSQESGLAVSYEQYF.

The V and J genes are TRBV7-3 and TRBJ2-3; 9 bases align to TRBD2. Germline V lookup: CDR1 SGHTA, CDR2 FQGTGA. The CDR3 has 15 amino acids. V shed 5 bases and J 1 base; nucleotides not matched to a gene: 4. In DNA, the CDR3 is TGTGCCAGCAGCCCTAGCGGGGTCCGCACAGATACGCAGTATTTT. This gives the protein CASSPSGVRTDTQYF.

The chain couples TRBV7-9 to TRBJ2-7, with no clear D. This CDR3 is built from 13 residues. Looked up from germline, CDR1 is SEHNR and CDR2 is FQNEAQ (reference sequence). V gave up 1 base and J gave up 5 bases, with 9 bases separating them. CDR3 DNA: TGTGCCAGCAGCTTAGGTACCCCGGACGAGCAGTACTTC. It specifies CASSLGTPDEQYF. The complete variable domain, with remaining parts taken from reference TRBV7-9 and TRBJ2-7, reads DTGVSQNPRHKITKRGQNVTFRCDPISEHNRLYWYRQTLGQGPEFLTYFQNEAQLEKSRLLSDRFSAERPKGSFSTLEIQRTEQGDSAMYLCASSLGTPDEQYFGPGTRLTVT.

This sequence joins TRBV4-1 and TRBJ2-7, with D maybe TRBD2 (7 bases). V was clipped by 2 bases and J by 1 base, with 21 bases between them. The CDR3 contains 18 residues. The germline V gene encodes CDR1 MGHRA and CDR2 YSYEKL. CDR3 loop: CASSQRWEGRGVSYEQYF. The CDR3 DNA sequence: TGCGCCAGCAGCCAAAGATGGGAGGGGAGGGGGGTTTCCTACGAGCAGTACTTC.

The chain has TRBV7-2 and TRBJ2-7; D uncertain. The CDR3 consists of 14 residues. Trimming pared 3 bases from V and 2 bases from J, leaving 11 bases between. Germline loops: CDR1 SGHTA, CDR2 FQGNSA. The CDR3 sequence is CASSLKAHTYEQYF. In DNA, the CDR3 is TGTGCCAGCAGCTTGAAAGCGCATACCTACGAGCAGTACTTC.

The chain has TRBV9 and TRBJ2-7; 8 nucleotides match TRBD1. Trimming at V came to 1 base and at J to 2 bases, leaving 17 bases not matched to a gene. Looked up from germline, CDR1 is SGDLS and CDR2 is YYNGEE. This CDR3 contains 19 residues. The CDR3 region has the DNA TGTGCCAGCAGCGTATATGCGACGATCGGGACAGGTTATGCCTACGAGCAGTACTTC. It is translated as CASSVYATIGTGYAYEQYF.

The chain employs TRBV13 and TRBJ2-7; 9 bases are shared with TRBD1. There are 15 residues in the CDR3. The germline V gene has CDR1 PRHDT and CDR2 FYEKMQ (reference sequence). Germline trimming cut 2 bases from V and 4 bases from J; bases unmatched to any gene: 6. For the CDR3, the DNA is TGTGCCAGCAGCTTAAGGGGACAGGGTTATTACGAGCAGTACTTC. The encoded protein is CASSLRGQGYYEQYF.

The CDR3 reads CASSLERVRGSTQYF. The CDR3 DNA reads as TGTGCCAGCAGCTTAGAGCGAGTTAGGGGTTCGACCCAGTACTTC. The chain links TRBV5-6 to TRBJ2-5; the D gene is possibly TRBD1 (5 bases). Germline-derived CDR1 and CDR2 are SGHDT and YYEEEE. Trimming pared 2 bases from V and 7 bases from J, leaving 18 bases between. CDR3 length equals 15 residues.

J is TRBJ2-3 and V is TRBV5-1, with TRBD2 matching over 10 bases. Germline trimming cut 4 bases from V and 4 bases from J; bases unmatched to any gene: 9. This CDR3 has 16 amino acids. CDR1 and CDR2 (germline): SGHRS, YFSETQ. The CDR3 coding sequence is TGCGCCAGCAGCCTACCCAGCGGGAGGGCCGCAGATACGCAGTATTTT. Residues: CASSLPSGRAADTQYF.

This sequence joins TRBV5-4 and TRBJ2-3; 12 bases fit TRBD2. The CDR3 covers 17 residues. V lost 0 bases to trimming and J lost 3 bases; unmatched junction nucleotides: 5. Germline lookup yields CDR1 SGHNT and CDR2 YYREEE (reference sequence). As DNA, the CDR3 is TGTGCCAGCAGCTTGGTGCCTAGCGGGGGGGAGACAGATACGCAGTATTTT. Translation: CASSLVPSGGETDTQYF.

The chain joins TRBV4-1 to TRBJ2-7; TRBD2 matches at 8 bases. From germline, CDR1 is MGHRA and CDR2 YSYEKL. V was pared by 2 bases and J by 3 bases, with 6 bases of the junction left unmatched. This CDR3 has 15 residues. CDR3 sequence: CASSQLPRGGYEQYF. In nucleotides, the CDR3 is TGCGCCAGCAGCCAACTTCCACGGGGGGGCTACGAGCAGTACTTC.

CDR3 sequence reads: CASSPSQGTGVSNYGYTF. The CDR3 DNA sequence: TGTGCCAGCAGTCCGTCCCAGGGGACAGGGGTCTCTAACTATGGCTACACCTTC. The chain employs TRBV2 and TRBJ1-2, with 10 bases identical to TRBD1. The ends lost 5 bases at V and 0 bases at J; junction bases unmatched: 12. The CDR3 is 18 residues long. The germline gives CDR1 SNHLY, CDR2 FYNNEI.